A selection of T cell receptor beta chains follows, all from one sample in a study of shared clonotypes between healthy human individuals. Sequencing was performed with immunoSEQ multiplex PCR; in TCRdb, only in-frame clones are kept and a portion is missing. The sample yields more than 550,000 clones, approximately 90% seen once. Input material: naive CD8+ T cells sorted from blood. The receptors stem from a man aged 25-45 years in good health. The CDR3 runs from the conserved cysteine through the conserved F or W. A D gene is named only where the DNA matches it firmly. Clone size is stated in some rows and not others, as once, few, many or a class when expanded.

CDR3 protein,CDR3 DNA,clone size,D gene,J gene,V gene
CASRSPGRANTGELFF,TGTGCCAGCAGGTCCCCTGGCAGGGCCAACACCGGGGAGCTGTTTTTT,-,-,TRBJ2-2,TRBV7-2
CASSLSRQIQETQYF,TGTGCCAGCAGTTTATCGAGACAAATCCAAGAGACCCAGTACTTC,-,-,TRBJ2-5,TRBV27
CASSPDLGEAFF,TGTGCCAGCAGCCCCGACCTCGGTGAAGCTTTCTTT,-,-,TRBJ1-1,TRBV7-9
CASSPRGGWEKLFF,TGTGCCAGCAGCCCGAGGGGGGGTTGGGAAAAACTGTTTTTT,-,-,TRBJ1-4,TRBV7-9
CASSLSGFGSYNEQFF,TGTGCCAGCAGCTTGTCAGGGTTTGGTTCCTACAATGAGCAGTTCTTC,-,-,TRBJ2-1,TRBV5-6
CASSPIRGGDYEQYF,TGTGCCAGCAGCCCAATACGCGGGGGGGACTACGAGCAGTACTTC,-,TRBD2,TRBJ2-7,TRBV11-2
CASIPPGGETQYF,TGTGCCAGCATCCCACCGGGGGGAGAGACCCAGTACTTC,-,TRBD2,TRBJ2-5,TRBV7-9
CASSNNRGPSFYEQYF,TGTGCCAGCAGCAACAACAGGGGACCCTCTTTCTACGAGCAGTACTTC,-,-,TRBJ2-7,TRBV21-1
CASGLVFSGSGNTGELFF,TGTGCTAGTGGTTTGGTATTCAGCGGGAGTGGTAACACCGGGGAGCTGTTTTTT,once,TRBD2,TRBJ2-2,TRBV12-5
CASSLDPGYSYEQYF,TGTGCCAGCAGCTTGGATCCAGGGTACTCCTACGAGCAGTACTTC,-,-,TRBJ2-7,TRBV5-8
CASSIRIVTEAFF,TGTGCCAGTAGTATTAGGATCGTGACTGAAGCTTTCTTT,-,-,TRBJ1-1,TRBV19
CASSEQGLAGNSWEQYF,TGTGCCAGCAGTGAGCAAGGACTAGCGGGTAACTCCTGGGAGCAGTACTTC,-,TRBD2,TRBJ2-7,TRBV25-1
CASSLAGRTGELFF,TGTGCCAGCAGCTTGGCCGGGAGGACCGGGGAGCTGTTTTTT,-,TRBD2,TRBJ2-2,TRBV13
CASSLWGNTEAFF,TGTGCCAGCAGCTTATGGGGGAACACTGAAGCTTTCTTT,-,-,TRBJ1-1,TRBV7-3
CASSFTGRRDEQYF,TGTGCCAGCAGCTTCACAGGCCGTCGCGACGAGCAGTACTTC,-,-,TRBJ2-7,TRBV11-2
CASSTHTSGGYEQYF,TGTGCCAGCAGCACACACACATCTGGGGGGTACGAGCAGTACTTC,-,-,TRBJ2-7,TRBV5-4
CATQGRTEAFF,TGTGCCACCCAAGGAAGGACTGAAGCTTTCTTT,-,-,TRBJ1-1,TRBV2
CASSTWTSATSGANVLTF,TGTGCCAGCAGCACCTGGACTAGCGCAACCTCTGGGGCCAACGTCCTGACTTTC,-,TRBD2,TRBJ2-6,TRBV7-9
CASSSTVLSYEQYF,TGTGCCAGCAGCTCTACAGTGCTCTCCTACGAGCAGTACTTC,-,-,TRBJ2-7,TRBV7-9
CASRRNEKLFF,TGTGCCAGCAGGAGGAATGAAAAACTGTTTTTT,-,-,TRBJ1-4,TRBV6-1
CASSFVAGGPDTQYF,TGTGCCAGCAGTTTTGTAGCGGGAGGGCCAGATACGCAGTATTTT,-,TRBD2,TRBJ2-3,TRBV27
CASIYYSEQYF,TGTGCCAGCATTTATTACTCCGAGCAGTACTTC,-,-,TRBJ2-7,TRBV6-1
CASSQTSGLNEQFF,TGTGCCAGCAGCCAAACTAGTGGGTTGAATGAGCAGTTCTTC,-,-,TRBJ2-1,TRBV4-2
CAWSELADSYNEQFF,TGTGCCTGGAGTGAACTAGCGGACTCCTACAATGAGCAGTTCTTC,-,TRBD2,TRBJ2-1,TRBV30
CASSLTAGGTGELFF,TGTGCCAGCAGTTTAACGGCGGGAGGAACCGGGGAGCTGTTTTTT,-,TRBD2,TRBJ2-2,TRBV27
CASSTIEGNEQFF,TGTGCCAGCAGCACGATTGAGGGGAATGAGCAGTTCTTC,-,-,TRBJ2-1,TRBV28
CASSLAASSYEQYF,TGTGCCAGCAGTTTGGCCGCTAGCTCCTACGAGCAGTACTTC,-,-,TRBJ2-7,TRBV27
CASSYTEGHTDTQYF,TGTGCCAGCAGCTACACCGAGGGTCACACAGATACGCAGTATTTT,few,-,TRBJ2-3,TRBV7-9
CASSTTTTYEQYF,TGTGCCAGTAGCACTACAACTACCTACGAGCAGTACTTC,-,-,TRBJ2-7,TRBV19
CASSYRGYEDYTF,TGTGCCAGCAGTTACAGGGGTTATGAGGACTACACCTTC,-,-,TRBJ1-2,TRBV6-5